This is a list of T cell receptor beta chains from one sample in a study of CD8 T cells in ankylosing spondylitis. A single record per CDR3 protein comes from TCRdb applying MiXCR to the 5' RACE reads. The top ten hold about 17% of the sample, which has roughly 400,000 distinct CDR3 sequences, about 20% seen once. The sample comprised blood, either unsorted or a sorted T cell fraction (not recorded which). The source of these receptors is a male donor with ankylosing spondylitis. The CDR3 runs from the conserved cysteine through the conserved F or W. D genes are given only for firm matches. A row's size may be missing; if present it is once, few, many or a size class.

v_call	d_call	j_call	clone_size	cdr3_nt	cdr3_aa
TRBV7-2	TRBD1	TRBJ2-1	few	TGTGCCAGCAGCCGAACCACCGGGACAGACCCCTTTAAGCAGTTCTTC	CASSRTTGTDPFKQFF
TRBV5-1	NA	TRBJ1-1	NA	TGCGCCAGCAGCTTGGATCAGGGCATGAACACTGAAGCTTTCTTT	CASSLDQGMNTEAFF
TRBV20-1	NA	TRBJ2-7	few	TGCAGTGCTAGCGCCCGGGCAGACGAGCAGTACTTC	CSASARADEQYF
TRBV7-9	NA	TRBJ2-7	few	TGTGCCAGCAGCCGGGACAACCTCTACGAGCAGTACTTC	CASSRDNLYEQYF
TRBV5-1	TRBD2	TRBJ2-2	few	TGCGCCAGCAGCTTCCTGAGGGTAGCGGGGAACACCGGGGAGCTGTTTTTT	CASSFLRVAGNTGELFF
TRBV4-3	TRBD2	TRBJ2-7	NA	TGCGCCAGCAGTCAGAGTAGCGGGAGGGCCTCAACGACGACTTACGAGCAGTACTTC	CASSQSSGRASTTTYEQYF
TRBV20-1	NA	TRBJ1-1	few	TGCAGTGCTACGGGGGGGGGAGGCACTGAAGCTTTCTTT	CSATGGGGTEAFF
TRBV6-1	TRBD1	TRBJ2-1	NA	TGTGCCAGCAGTGACCGTAAGGGGGCCATTAATGAGCAGTTCTTC	CASSDRKGAINEQFF
TRBV2	NA	TRBJ1-6	NA	TGTGCCAGCAGTCAGGGACTTTCACCCCTCCACTTT	CASSQGLSPLHF
TRBV10-3	NA	TRBJ2-7	few	TGTGCCGGGGCGAGGGATCTCGCCTACGAGCAGTACTTC	CAGARDLAYEQYF
TRBV4-2	NA	TRBJ1-2	NA	TGTGCCAGCAGCCAAGATCGAACAGAGTACTATGGCTACACCTTC	CASSQDRTEYYGYTF
TRBV2	TRBD1	TRBJ2-1	few	TGTGCCAGCAGTGAGGACAGGTCCTCCTACAATGAGCAGTTCTTC	CASSEDRSSYNEQFF
TRBV9	TRBD2	TRBJ2-3	few	TGTGCCAGCAGCTTGGATAGCGGGGATAGCACAGATACGCAGTATTTT	CASSLDSGDSTDTQYF
TRBV28	NA	TRBJ1-5	few	TGTGCCAGCAGCACATCTGGACAGACCTATAATCAGCCCCAGCATTTT	CASSTSGQTYNQPQHF
TRBV20-1	TRBD2	TRBJ2-7	NA	TGCAGTGCTAGAGATCTAGCGGGGATTTCCTACGAGCAGTACTTC	CSARDLAGISYEQYF
TRBV29-1	TRBD1	TRBJ2-2	NA	TGCAGCGCCCAAGGGACAGTGAACACCGGGGAGCTGTTTTTT	CSAQGTVNTGELFF
TRBV7-3	TRBD1	TRBJ2-2	NA	TGTGCCAGCAGCCCGCGACAGGGAGAAAACACCGGGGAGCTGTTTTTT	CASSPRQGENTGELFF
TRBV7-9	TRBD1	TRBJ2-7	NA	TGTGCCAGCAGTTCCGCCGGGACAGAGTGGAGGCAGTACTTC	CASSSAGTEWRQYF
TRBV6-1	TRBD1	TRBJ2-3	NA	TGTGCCAGCAGTCGAGACGCCGGGACAGGGTTTACAGATACGCAGTATTTT	CASSRDAGTGFTDTQYF
TRBV12-3/TRBV12-4	NA	TRBJ2-5	NA	TGTGCCAGCAGTTTACAGATCAGGCGGAAGACCCAGTACTTC	CASSLQIRRKTQYF
TRBV5-1	TRBD1	TRBJ1-1	NA	TGCGCCAGCAGCTTGCAACAGGGGCGTTTGGCTGAAGCTTTCTTT	CASSLQQGRLAEAFF
TRBV14	TRBD2	TRBJ2-1	NA	TGTGCCAGCAGCCTTCTAGCGGGAGGCAAAGTTGAGCAGTTCTTC	CASSLLAGGKVEQFF
TRBV2	NA	TRBJ2-7	few	TGTGCCAGCACCGATAGGGCTTCCTACGAGCAGTACTTC	CASTDRASYEQYF
TRBV3-1	TRBD2	TRBJ2-6	NA	TGTGCCAGCAGCATTAGCGGGCTGCCGTTCTCTGGGGCCAACGTCCTGACTTTC	CASSISGLPFSGANVLTF
TRBV27	TRBD2	TRBJ2-1	NA	TGTGCCAGCAGTTCCGGGACTAGCGGTCTCCGGTACAATGAGCAGTTCTTC	CASSSGTSGLRYNEQFF
TRBV5-1	TRBD1	TRBJ2-1	many	TGCGCCAGCAGCTCAATTACAAACAGGGGGCGGGATGAGCAGTTCTTC	CASSSITNRGRDEQFF
TRBV3-1	NA	TRBJ2-2	few	TGTGCCAGCAGCCAAGTAGCAGCCGAGAACACCGGGGAGCTGTTTTTT	CASSQVAAENTGELFF
TRBV6-5	NA	TRBJ1-1	NA	TGTGCCAGCAGTTACCCCCGGGGGGGTGAAGCTTTCTTT	CASSYPRGGEAFF
TRBV9	NA	TRBJ2-1	NA	TGTGCCAGCAGCGTCGCCTCTAGCACTTATTACAATGAGCAGTTCTTC	CASSVASSTYYNEQFF
TRBV5-1	NA	TRBJ1-1	few	TGCGCCAGCAGCTTGGATGTGGCCGAGAACACTGAAGCTTTCTTT	CASSLDVAENTEAFF
TRBV29-1	NA	TRBJ2-4	NA	TGCAGCGTTGTAGGGAAAAACATTCAGTACTTC	CSVVGKNIQYF
TRBV12-3/TRBV12-4	NA	TRBJ1-3	NA	TGTGCCAGCAGTTTGCGGGGGACCTCTGGAAACACCATATATTTT	CASSLRGTSGNTIYF
TRBV4-1	NA	TRBJ1-5	few	TGCGCCAGCAGCCAAGATGGGGAACAGCCCCAGCATTTT	CASSQDGEQPQHF
TRBV5-1	NA	TRBJ2-7	NA	TGCGCCAGCAGCTTGGTACAGGGTTATGTCTACGAGCAGTACTTC	CASSLVQGYVYEQYF
TRBV28	NA	TRBJ2-1	few	TGTGCCAGCAGTCCCCCCGGACGTCACAATGAGCAGTTCTTC	CASSPPGRHNEQFF